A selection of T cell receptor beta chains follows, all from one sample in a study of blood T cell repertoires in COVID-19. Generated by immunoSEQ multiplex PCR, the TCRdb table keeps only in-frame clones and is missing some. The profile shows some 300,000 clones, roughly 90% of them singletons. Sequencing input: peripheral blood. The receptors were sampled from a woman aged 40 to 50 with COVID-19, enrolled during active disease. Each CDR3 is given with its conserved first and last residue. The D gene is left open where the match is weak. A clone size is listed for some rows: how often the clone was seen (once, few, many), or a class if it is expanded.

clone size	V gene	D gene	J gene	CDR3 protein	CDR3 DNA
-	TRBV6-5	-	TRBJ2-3	CASRRGGPADTQYF	TGTGCCAGCAGAAGAGGAGGGCCGGCAGATACGCAGTATTTT
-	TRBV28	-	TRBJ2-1	CASSKSISGAPRERFF	TGTGCCAGCAGTAAATCAATTAGCGGCGCACCCCGGGAGCGGTTCTTC
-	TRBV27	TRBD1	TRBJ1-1	CANHDRENTEAFF	TGTGCCAATCACGACAGGGAGAACACTGAAGCTTTCTTT
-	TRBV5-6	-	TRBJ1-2	CASSGEGRGYTF	TGTGCCAGCAGCGGCGAGGGAAGGGGCTACACCTTC
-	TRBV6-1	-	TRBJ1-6	CASSEAGRSSYNSPLHF	TGTGCCAGCAGTGAGGCAGGCAGAAGTTCCTATAATTCACCCCTCCACTTT
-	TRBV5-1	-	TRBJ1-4	CASSLGQATNEKLFF	TGCGCCAGCAGCTTGGGACAGGCAACTAATGAAAAACTGTTTTTT
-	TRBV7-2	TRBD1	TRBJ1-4	CASSARGTGAEKLFF	TGTGCCAGCAGCGCTCGGGGGACAGGGGCTGAAAAACTGTTTTTT
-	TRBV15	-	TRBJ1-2	CATSRETDYGYTF	TGTGCCACCAGCAGGGAGACAGATTATGGCTACACCTTC
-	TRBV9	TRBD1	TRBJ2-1	CASSPNVQGEQFF	TGTGCCAGCAGCCCCAATGTACAGGGGGAGCAGTTCTTC
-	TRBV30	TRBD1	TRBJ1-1	CACDPDRVSEAFF	TGTGCCTGCGATCCGGACAGGGTTTCTGAAGCTTTCTTT
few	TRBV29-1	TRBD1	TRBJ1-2	CSVDRGPSDGGYTF	TGCAGCGTCGACAGGGGCCCCTCGGACGGCGGCTACACCTTC
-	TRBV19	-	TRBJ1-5	CASSIGGGRNQPQHF	TGTGCCAGTAGTATCGGGGGGGGACGCAATCAGCCCCAGCATTTT
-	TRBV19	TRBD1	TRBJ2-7	CASKGTGGAGVQYF	TGTGCCAGTAAGGGAACAGGGGGTGCAGGGGTGCAGTACTTC
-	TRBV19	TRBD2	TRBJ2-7	CASSLSGASYEQYF	TGTGCCAGTAGTCTTAGCGGGGCCTCCTACGAGCAGTACTTC
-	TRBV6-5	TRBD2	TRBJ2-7	CASSYSAGETYEQYF	TGTGCCAGCAGTTACTCAGCGGGGGAGACCTACGAGCAGTACTTC
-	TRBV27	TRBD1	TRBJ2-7	CASSVSFGDRGTYEQYF	TGTGCCAGCAGTGTATCATTTGGGGACAGGGGGACCTACGAGCAGTACTTC
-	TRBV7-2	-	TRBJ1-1	CASSLKGGGIGEAFF	TGTGCCAGCAGCTTAAAGGGTGGGGGGATAGGTGAAGCTTTCTTT
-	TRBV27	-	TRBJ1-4	CASSSQREGKLFF	TGTGCCAGCAGTTCTCAGAGGGAGGGCAAACTGTTTTTT
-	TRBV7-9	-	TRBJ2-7	CASSPWTGGKYEQYF	TGTGCCAGCAGCCCCTGGACTGGGGGCAAATACGAGCAGTACTTC
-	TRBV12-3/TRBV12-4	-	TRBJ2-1	CASAKLGLWEFF	TGTGCCAGCGCAAAACTAGGGCTCTGGGAGTTCTTC
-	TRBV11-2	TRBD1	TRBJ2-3	CASSSQGDTSTDTQYF	TGTGCCAGCAGCTCCCAGGGGGATACTAGCACAGATACGCAGTATTTT
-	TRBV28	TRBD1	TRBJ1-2	CASSLPGQNYGYTF	TGTGCCAGCAGTTTACCGGGACAGAACTATGGCTACACCTTC
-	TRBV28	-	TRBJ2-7	CASSPPIPYEQYF	TGTGCCAGCAGTCCCCCCATTCCCTACGAGCAGTACTTC
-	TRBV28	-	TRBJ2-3	CASVSTDTQYF	TGTGCCAGCGTAAGCACAGATACGCAGTATTTT